This TCR beta chain originates from a study of shared clonotypes between healthy human individuals. Study-wide background: Per-donor plates numbered three CD4 naive, three CD4 memory, two CD8 naive and one CD8 memory. Study findings and constraints: Sampling involved blood alone; tissue repertoires likely differ. Generation of non-shared clonotypes was less probable than generation of clonotypes shared by all four donors.

Every subset had its genomic DNA shared out evenly among several immunoSEQ plates. Clones were sequenced by immunoSEQ multiplex PCR, and TCRdb holds only the in-frame ones, with some missing. The sample lists about 2.3 million clones, around 92% occurring once. The junction had 8 bases not matched to a gene; V was cut back by 6 bases and J by 1 base. Germline V gives CDR1 KGHSH, CDR2 LQKENI. This CDR3 comprises 16 residues. Notes on this clone: As yet, its antigen is unknown.

The sequenced material came from naive CD4+ T cells from PBMCs. Subset of the sample: CD45RA+ positively selected. The V gene is TRBV18, the J gene TRBJ1-1; 10 bases are a match to TRBD1. The sequence derives from a man aged 18-30 years in good health. Some clones in this sample may be carry-over from other donors' samples. The CDR3 protein is CASSSMDRGANTEAFF. CDR3 nucleotide sequence: TGTGCCAGCTCTAGCATGGACAGGGGGGCGAACACTGAAGCTTTCTTT. The entire variable domain, with the rest obtained from reference TRBV18 and TRBJ1-1, is as follows: NAGVMQNPRHLVRRRGQEARLRCSPMKGHSHVYWYRQLPEEGLKFMVYLQKENIIDESGMPKERFSAEFPKEGPSILRIQQVVRGDSAAYFCASSSMDRGANTEAFFGQGTRLTVV.